This is a list of T cell receptor beta chains from one sample in a study of cytomegalovirus exposure and HLA in healthy donors. The table came from immunoSEQ multiplex PCR; TCRdb's copy has only in-frame clones and leaves some out. The sample consists of 250,000 to 300,000 clones, 90% of them appearing once. Sequenced input: PBMCs. The receptors derive from a woman between 18 and 30 years old in good health and CMV-seronegative. CDR3s include the opening cysteine and the closing phenylalanine or tryptophan. The D gene is left open where the match is weak.

>TRBJ2-3|.|TRBV28
TGTGCCAGCAGTGATTCCGGGACTGATACGCAGTATTTT
CASSDSGTDTQYF
>TRBJ2-5|.|TRBV5-6
TGTGCCAGCAGCTTGTTACAGGGTTCGGTGGGATCAGAGACCCAGTACTTC
CASSLLQGSVGSETQYF
>TRBJ1-2|TRBD1|TRBV7-9
TGTGCCAGCAGCTTAGGCAATTGGGACAGACAGACCGCCTATGGCTACACCTTC
CASSLGNWDRQTAYGYTF
>TRBJ1-1|.|TRBV6-5
TGTGCCAGCAGTTACCTAACCCGGAACACTGAAGCTTTCTTT
CASSYLTRNTEAFF
>TRBJ2-2|.|TRBV19
TGTGCCAGTAGTTTTGCGGGCGGGGAGCTGTTTTTT
CASSFAGGELFF
>TRBJ1-1|TRBD1|TRBV4-1
TGCGCCAGCAGCCACCGATCCGGGACAGGTCTGACGAACACTGAAGCTTTCTTT
CASSHRSGTGLTNTEAFF
>TRBJ2-1|TRBD2|TRBV4-1
TGCGCCAGCAGCCGTGGCCTAGCGGGGGGGCTCTCCTACAATGAGCAGTTCTTC
CASSRGLAGGLSYNEQFF
>TRBJ2-1|TRBD1|TRBV5-1
TGCGCCAGCAGCGGACAGGGTGATGGATCCTACAATGAGCAGTTCTTC
CASSGQGDGSYNEQFF
>TRBJ1-5|TRBD1|TRBV10-3
TGTGCCATCAGTGAGTCGAACTGGACAGGCGAAAATCAGCCCCAGCATTTT
CAISESNWTGENQPQHF
>TRBJ2-5|.|TRBV4-1
TGCGCCAGCAGCCAAGCCTCTGCCCAGTACTTC
CASSQASAQYF
>TRBJ2-1|TRBD2|TRBV7-2
TGTGCCAGCAGATCCCCGGGGGGGTACAATGAGCAGTTCTTC
CASRSPGGYNEQFF
>TRBJ2-2|TRBD2|TRBV11-2
TGTGCCAGCAGCTTAGTTCCCATTAGCGGGGGGGCCGGGGAGCTGTTTTTT
CASSLVPISGGAGELFF
>TRBJ2-2|TRBD2|TRBV10-3
TGTGCCACCCTAGCGGGGGGGCCTATTATCTCCGGGGAGCTGTTTTTT
CATLAGGPIISGELFF
>TRBJ2-2|.|TRBV4-1
TGCGCCAGCAGCCAAGGCACTAGCTCCCCCGGGGAGCTGTTTTTT
CASSQGTSSPGELFF
>TRBJ1-2|TRBD1|TRBV5-5
TGTGCCAGCAGCTCCGACAGGGTGCACTATGGCTACACCTTC
CASSSDRVHYGYTF